This T cell receptor beta chain was recovered during a study of immune evolution from preneoplasia to lung adenocarcinoma. The repertoire was sequenced with immunoSEQ multiplex PCR; TCRdb's copy has only in-frame clones and lacks some. The sample carries 7,000 to 10,000 clones, around 81% recorded once. The CDR3 runs to 15 residues. With 3 bases clipped from V and 7 bases from J, the junction kept 5 bases outside the gene matches. The germline gives CDR1 MNHNS, CDR2 SASEGT. Input material: FFPE invasive lung adenocarcinoma tissue. The chain employs TRBV6-1 and TRBJ2-3, with 12 bases aligning to TRBD2. This TCR was recovered from a person aged 50 to 59 with lung adenocarcinoma. CDR3 in DNA: TGTGCCAGCAGTGAGGCTAGCGGGGGGGCATATACGCAGTATTTT. It translates to CASSEASGGAYTQYF.